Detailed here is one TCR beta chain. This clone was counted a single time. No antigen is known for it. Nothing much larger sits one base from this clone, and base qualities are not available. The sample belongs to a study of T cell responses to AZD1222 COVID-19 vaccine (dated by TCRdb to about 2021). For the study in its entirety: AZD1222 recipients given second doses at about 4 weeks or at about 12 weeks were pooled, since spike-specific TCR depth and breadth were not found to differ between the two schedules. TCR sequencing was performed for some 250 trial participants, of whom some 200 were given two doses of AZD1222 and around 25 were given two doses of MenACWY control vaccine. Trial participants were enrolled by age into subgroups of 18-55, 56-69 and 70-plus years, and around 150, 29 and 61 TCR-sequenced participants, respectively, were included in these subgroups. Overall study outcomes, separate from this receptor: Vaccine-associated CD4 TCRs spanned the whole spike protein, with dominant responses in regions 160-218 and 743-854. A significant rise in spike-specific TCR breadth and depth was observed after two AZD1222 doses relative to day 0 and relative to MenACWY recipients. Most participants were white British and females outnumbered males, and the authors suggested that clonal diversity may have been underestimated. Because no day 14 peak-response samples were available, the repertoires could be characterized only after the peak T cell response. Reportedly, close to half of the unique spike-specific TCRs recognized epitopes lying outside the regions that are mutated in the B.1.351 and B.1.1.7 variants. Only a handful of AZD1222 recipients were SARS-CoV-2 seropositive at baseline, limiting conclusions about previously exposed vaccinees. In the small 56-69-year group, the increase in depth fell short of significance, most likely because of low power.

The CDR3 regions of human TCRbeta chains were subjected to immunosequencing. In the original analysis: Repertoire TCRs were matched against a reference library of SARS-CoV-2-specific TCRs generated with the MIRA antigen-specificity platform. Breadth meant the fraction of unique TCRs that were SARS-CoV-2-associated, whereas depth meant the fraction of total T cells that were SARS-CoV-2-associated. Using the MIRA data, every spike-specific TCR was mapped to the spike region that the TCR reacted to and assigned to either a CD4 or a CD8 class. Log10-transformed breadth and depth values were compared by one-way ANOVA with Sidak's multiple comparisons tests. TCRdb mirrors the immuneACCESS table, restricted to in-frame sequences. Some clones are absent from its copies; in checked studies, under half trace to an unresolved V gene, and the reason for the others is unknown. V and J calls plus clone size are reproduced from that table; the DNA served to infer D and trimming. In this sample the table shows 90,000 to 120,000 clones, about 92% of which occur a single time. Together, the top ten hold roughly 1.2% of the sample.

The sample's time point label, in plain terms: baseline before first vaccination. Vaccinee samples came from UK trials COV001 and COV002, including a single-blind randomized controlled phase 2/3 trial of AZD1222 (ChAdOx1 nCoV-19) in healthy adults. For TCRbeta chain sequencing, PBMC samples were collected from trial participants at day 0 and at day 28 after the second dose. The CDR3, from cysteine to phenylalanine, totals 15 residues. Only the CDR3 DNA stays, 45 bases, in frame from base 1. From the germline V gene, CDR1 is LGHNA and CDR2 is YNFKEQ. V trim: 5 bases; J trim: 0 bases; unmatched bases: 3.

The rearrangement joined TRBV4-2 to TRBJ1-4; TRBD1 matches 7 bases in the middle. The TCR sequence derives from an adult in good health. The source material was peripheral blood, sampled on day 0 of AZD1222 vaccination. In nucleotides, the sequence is TGTGCCAGCAGCGGACAGGCTGCAACTAATGAAAAACTGTTTTTT. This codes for CASSGQAATNEKLFF.